Listed below are T cell receptor beta chains from one sample, sequenced in a study of CD8+CD57+ T cells in acquired aplastic anemia. A single record per CDR3 protein comes from TCRdb applying MiXCR to the reads. This sample has some 170,000 distinct CDR3 sequences, with 60% to 80% found just once. Input material: sorted CD4+, CD8+, or CD8+CD57+ T cells (not recorded which) from PBMCs. The receptors were gathered from a human donor with aplastic anemia. Both conserved end residues are part of each CDR3. The D gene is left open where the match is weak. Rows give clone size only sometimes, using once, few, many, or a class for an expanded clone.

v_gene,abundance,j_gene,d_gene,CDR3aa,CDR3nt
TRBV29-1,few,TRBJ1-2,TRBD1,CSAEGQGAQFYGYTF,TGCAGCGCTGAAGGACAGGGGGCCCAGTTCTATGGCTACACCTTC
TRBV30,few,TRBJ1-1,.,CAWSTTEAFF,TGTGCCTGGAGCACCACTGAAGCTTTCTTT
TRBV29-1,.,TRBJ2-5,TRBD2,CGGGGGGVRGETQYF,TGCGGCGGGGGGGGGGGGGGGGTGCGGGGAGAGACCCAGTACTTC
TRBV7-8,many,TRBJ2-7,.,CASSLRALRAGTAEGEQYF,TGTGCCAGCAGCCTTCGGGCCCTCCGGGCCGGGACGGCGGAAGGAGAGCAGTACTTC
TRBV10-1,.,TRBJ2-7,.,CASSESGRVSYEQYF,TGCGCCAGCAGTGAGTCGGGCAGAGTCTCCTACGAGCAGTACTTC
TRBV4-1,.,TRBJ2-5,.,CASSLGLTSRVEQYF,TGCGCCAGCAGCCTAGGACTCACCTCAAGGGTTGAGCAGTACTTC
TRBV7-9,.,TRBJ1-5,.,CASSPTGTQNQPQHF,TGTGCCAGCAGTCCTACCGGGACACAAAATCAGCCCCAGCATTTT
TRBV29-1,.,TRBJ2-3,TRBD1,CSALQGQGTDTQYF,TGCAGCGCTCTCCAGGGACAGGGCACAGATACGCAGTATTTT
TRBV7-9,.,TRBJ1-4,.,CASSYSGEKLFF,TGTGCCAGCAGCTATTCAGGTGAAAAACTGTTTTTT
TRBV20-1,.,TRBJ2-7,.,CSARAHTSLEQYF,TGCAGTGCTAGAGCCCACACCTCTCTCGAGCAGTACTTC
TRBV20-1,many,TRBJ2-1,TRBD2,CSARGGLADSDEQFF,TGCAGTGCTAGAGGGGGACTAGCGGACTCCGATGAGCAGTTCTTC
TRBV24-1,.,TRBJ2-7,TRBD1,CATSDSSRGPTYEQYF,TGTGCCACCAGTGATTCCTCCAGGGGGCCTACCTACGAGCAGTACTTC
TRBV7-2,.,TRBJ1-1,TRBD1,CASSLGGQSQAFF,TGTGCCAGCAGCTTAGGGGGACAGAGCCAAGCTTTCTTT
TRBV4-1,many,TRBJ2-7,.,CASSQTRLVHEQYF,TGCGCCAGCAGCCAAACAAGACTAGTCCACGAGCAGTACTTC
TRBV15,.,TRBJ2-1,.,CATSRDVSGAWYNEQFF,TGTGCCACCAGCAGAGATGTTTCGGGAGCGTGGTACAATGAGCAGTTCTTC
TRBV6-6,.,TRBJ2-6,.,CASSYRRGTGANVLTF,TGTGCCAGCAGTTACCGACGGGGGACTGGGGCCAACGTCCTGACTTTC
TRBV24-1,.,TRBJ2-1,.,CATSGLVGGGTEEFF,.
TRBV3-1,.,TRBJ2-2,.,CASSSRVVGELFF,TGTGCCAGCAGCTCAAGGGTGGTCGGGGAGCTGTTTTTT
TRBV5-1,.,TRBJ2-7,TRBD1,CASNVGQGTSEQYF,TGTGCCAGCAACGTGGGACAGGGGACCTCCGAGCAGTACTTC
TRBV7-3,.,TRBJ1-2,.,CASSRTAMDGYTF,TGTGCCAGCTCTAGGACAGCCATGGACGGCTACACCTTC
TRBV7-4,.,TRBJ2-7,.,CASSCRRRGPYEQYF,TGTGCCAGCAGCTGCCGGCGGCGGGGACCCTACGAGCAGTACTTC
TRBV20-1,few,TRBJ2-3,.,CSARPGPDTQYF,TGCAGTGCCCGCCCTGGCCCAGATACGCAGTATTTT
TRBV2,.,TRBJ1-4,.,CASSKDSSNEKLFF,TGTGCCAGCAGTAAGGACAGCTCTAATGAGAAACTGTTTTTT
TRBV25-1,.,TRBJ1-2,TRBD1,CASSTWKGDSYGYTF,TGTGCCAGCAGTACTTGGAAGGGGGACAGCTATGGCTACACCTTC
TRBV5-1,.,TRBJ2-3,.,CASSLWGARADTQYF,TGCGCCAGCAGCTTATGGGGGGCACGGGCAGATACGCAGTATTTT
TRBV29-1,.,TRBJ2-7,TRBD1,CSVVDRTEQYF,TGCAGCGTGGTGGACAGGACCGAGCAGTACTTC
TRBV15,.,TRBJ1-1,.,CATSRGQYTEAFF,TGTGCCACCAGCAGAGGACAGTACACTGAAGCTTTCTTT
TRBV7-7,.,TRBJ2-2,.,CASSLEGTGELFF,TGTGCTAGCAGCTTAGAAGGGACCGGGGAGCTGTTTTTT
TRBV2,.,TRBJ2-3,.,CASTPPGDPTDTQYF,TGTGCCAGCACTCCGCCGGGCGACCCCACAGATACGCAGTATTTT
TRBV12-3/TRBV12-4,.,TRBJ2-3,.,CASSLYLRGVGDTQYF,TGTGCCAGCAGTTTGTACCTCAGGGGGGTGGGAGATACGCAGTATTTT
TRBV20-1,.,TRBJ1-1,TRBD1,CSAQKTGTAEAFF,TGCAGTGCACAGAAGACAGGGACGGCTGAAGCTTTCTTT
TRBV12-3/TRBV12-4,.,TRBJ2-5,.,CASSLRTTQQYF,TGTGCCAGCAGTTTACGGACGACTCAACAGTACTTC
TRBV7-2,.,TRBJ2-2,.,CATKRGGGGAGELFF,TGTGCTACCAAGCGAGGTGGCGGGGGCGCCGGGGAGCTGTTTTTT
TRBV5-1,many,TRBJ2-5,TRBD1,CASSSTGGWGETQYF,TGCGCCAGCAGCTCAACAGGGGGCTGGGGGGAGACCCAGTACTTC
TRBV5-6,.,TRBJ1-4,TRBD1,CASSWQGASNEKLFF,TGTGCCAGCAGCTGGCAGGGGGCCTCTAATGAAAAACTGTTTTTT
TRBV27,many,TRBJ2-7,TRBD2,CASSFEGLGSYEQYF,TGTGCCAGCAGTTTTGAGGGACTAGGGTCCTACGAGCAGTACTTC
TRBV6-4,.,TRBJ2-4,.,CASSGGNIQYF,TGTGCCAGCAGCGGGGGAAACATTCAGTACTTC
TRBV7-9,.,TRBJ1-1,TRBD1,CASSPPGTGNTEAFF,TGTGCCAGCAGCCCTCCCGGGACAGGTAACACTGAAGCTTTCTTT
TRBV29-1,.,TRBJ1-2,TRBD1,CSARDREDYGYTF,TGCAGCGCCAGGGACAGGGAGGACTATGGCTACACCTTC
TRBV25-1,.,TRBJ1-2,.,CASSVYGPGGYGYTF,TGTGCCAGCAGTGTATATGGACCCGGTGGCTATGGCTACACCTTC
TRBV7-2,.,TRBJ1-1,.,CASSLEGTPNTEAFF,TGTGCCAGCAGCTTAGAAGGGACACCTAACACTGAAGCTTTCTTT
TRBV24-1,few,TRBJ1-5,TRBD1,CATSDDRADQPQHF,TGTGCCACCAGTGACGACAGGGCAGATCAGCCCCAGCATTTT
TRBV20-1,.,TRBJ1-5,TRBD1,CSARTGGGQPQHF,TGCAGTGCCCGGACAGGGGGTGGTCAGCCCCAGCATTTT
TRBV24-1,.,TRBJ1-1,.,CATPGLRAFF,TGTGCCACCCCGGGCCTGCGGGCTTTCTTT
TRBV19,.,TRBJ1-3,.,CASSSPGNTIYF,TGTGCCAGTAGTAGTCCTGGAAACACCATATATTTT
TRBV12-3/TRBV12-4,.,TRBJ2-7,TRBD1,CTSSPLFTGTVHDEQYF,TGTACCAGCAGTCCCCTATTTACCGGGACAGTTCATGACGAGCAGTACTTC
TRBV7-2,.,TRBJ2-5,.,CASSLAPTTQETQYF,TGTGCCAGCAGCTTAGCCCCGACGACCCAAGAGACCCAGTACTTC
TRBV20-1,.,TRBJ2-7,.,CSAPLTVYEQYF,TGCAGTGCTCCGCTGACTGTCTACGAGCAGTACTTC
TRBV19,.,TRBJ2-7,.,CASSTDVWAEQYF,TGTGCCAGTAGTACCGACGTGTGGGCCGAGCAGTACTTC
TRBV4-1,few,TRBJ1-5,.,CASSQDLPANQPQHF,TGCGCCAGCAGCCAAGATCTCCCAGCGAATCAGCCCCAGCATTTT
TRBV7-9,once,TRBJ2-3,TRBD2,CASRAGVTTDTQYF,TGCGCCAGCAGAGCGGGAGTTACCACAGATACGCAGTATTTT